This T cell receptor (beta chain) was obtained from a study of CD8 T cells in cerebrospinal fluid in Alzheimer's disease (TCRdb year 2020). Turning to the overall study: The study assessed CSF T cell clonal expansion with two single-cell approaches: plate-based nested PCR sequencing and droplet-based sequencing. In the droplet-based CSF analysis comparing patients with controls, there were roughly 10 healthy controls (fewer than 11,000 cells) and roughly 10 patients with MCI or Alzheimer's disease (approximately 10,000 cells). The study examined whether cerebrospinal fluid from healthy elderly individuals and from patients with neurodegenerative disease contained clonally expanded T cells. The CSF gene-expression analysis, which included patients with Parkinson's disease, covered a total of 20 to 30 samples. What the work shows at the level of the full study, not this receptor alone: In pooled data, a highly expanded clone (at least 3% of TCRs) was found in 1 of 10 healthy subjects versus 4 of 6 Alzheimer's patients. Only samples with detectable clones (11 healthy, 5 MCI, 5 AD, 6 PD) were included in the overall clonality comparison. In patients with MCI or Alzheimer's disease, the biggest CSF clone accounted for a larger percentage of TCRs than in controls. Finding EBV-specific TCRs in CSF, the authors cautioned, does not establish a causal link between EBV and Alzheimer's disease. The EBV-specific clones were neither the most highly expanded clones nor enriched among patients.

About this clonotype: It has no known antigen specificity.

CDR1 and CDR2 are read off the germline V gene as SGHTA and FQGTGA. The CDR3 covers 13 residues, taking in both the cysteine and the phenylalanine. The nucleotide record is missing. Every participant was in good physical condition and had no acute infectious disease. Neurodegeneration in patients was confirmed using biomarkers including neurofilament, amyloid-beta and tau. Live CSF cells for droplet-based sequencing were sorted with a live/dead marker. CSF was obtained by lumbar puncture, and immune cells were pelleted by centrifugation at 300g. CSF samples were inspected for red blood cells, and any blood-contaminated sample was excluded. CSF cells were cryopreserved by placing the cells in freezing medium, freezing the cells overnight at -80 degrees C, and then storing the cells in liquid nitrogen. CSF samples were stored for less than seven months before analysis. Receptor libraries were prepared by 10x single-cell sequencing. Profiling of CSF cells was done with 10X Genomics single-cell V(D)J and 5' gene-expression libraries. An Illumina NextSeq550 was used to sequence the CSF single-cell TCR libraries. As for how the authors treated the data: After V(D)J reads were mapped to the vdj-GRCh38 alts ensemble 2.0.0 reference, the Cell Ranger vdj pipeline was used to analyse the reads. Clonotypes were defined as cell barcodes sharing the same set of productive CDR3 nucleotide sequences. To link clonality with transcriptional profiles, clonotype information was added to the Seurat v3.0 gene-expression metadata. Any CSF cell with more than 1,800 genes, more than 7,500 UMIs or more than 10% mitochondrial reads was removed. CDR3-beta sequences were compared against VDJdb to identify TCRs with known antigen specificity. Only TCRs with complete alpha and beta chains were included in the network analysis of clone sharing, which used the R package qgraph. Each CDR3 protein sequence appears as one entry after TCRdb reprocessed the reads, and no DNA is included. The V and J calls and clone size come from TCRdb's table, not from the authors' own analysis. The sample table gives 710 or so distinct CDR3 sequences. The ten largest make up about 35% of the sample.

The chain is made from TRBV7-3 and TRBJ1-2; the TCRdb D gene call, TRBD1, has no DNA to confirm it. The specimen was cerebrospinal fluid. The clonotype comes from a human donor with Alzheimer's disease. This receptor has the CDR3 CASSLDRSYGYTF.